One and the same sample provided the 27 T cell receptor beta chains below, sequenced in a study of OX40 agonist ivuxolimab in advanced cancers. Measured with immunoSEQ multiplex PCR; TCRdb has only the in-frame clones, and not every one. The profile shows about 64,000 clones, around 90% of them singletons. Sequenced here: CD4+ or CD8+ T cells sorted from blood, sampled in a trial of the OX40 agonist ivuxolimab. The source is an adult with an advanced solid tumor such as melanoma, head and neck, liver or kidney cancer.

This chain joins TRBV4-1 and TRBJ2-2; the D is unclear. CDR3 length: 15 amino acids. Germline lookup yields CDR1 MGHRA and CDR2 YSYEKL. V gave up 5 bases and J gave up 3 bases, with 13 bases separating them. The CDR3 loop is CASSYRPWDTGELFF. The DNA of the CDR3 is TGCGCCAGCAGCTATAGACCCTGGGACACCGGGGAGCTGTTTTTT.

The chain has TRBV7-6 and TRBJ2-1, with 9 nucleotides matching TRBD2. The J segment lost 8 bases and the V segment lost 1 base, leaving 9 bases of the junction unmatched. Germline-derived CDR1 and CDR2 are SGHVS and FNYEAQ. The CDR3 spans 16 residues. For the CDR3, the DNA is TGTGCCAGCAGCTTAGATCGAGCGGGGGGTTCCCATGAGCAGTTCTTC. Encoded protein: CASSLDRAGGSHEQFF. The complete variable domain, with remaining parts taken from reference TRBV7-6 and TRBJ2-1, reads GAGVSQSPRYKVTKRGQDVALRCDPISGHVSLYWYRQALGQGPEFLTYFNYEAQQDKSGLPNDRFSAERPEGSISTLTIQRTEQRDSAMYRCASSLDRAGGSHEQFFGPGTRLTVL.

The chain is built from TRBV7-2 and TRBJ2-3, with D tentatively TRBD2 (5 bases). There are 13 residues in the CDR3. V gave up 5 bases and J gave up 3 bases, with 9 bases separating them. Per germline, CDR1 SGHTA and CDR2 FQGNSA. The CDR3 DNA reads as TGTGCCAGCAGCCTGGACTGGACAGATACGCAGTATTTT. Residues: CASSLDWTDTQYF.

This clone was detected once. The CDR3 nucleotides read TGCGCCAGCAGTGAGGGGTACACTGAAGCTTTCTTT. Translation gives CASSEGYTEAFF. The V and J genes are TRBV10-2 and TRBJ1-1; D not certain. V gave up 2 bases and J gave up 3 bases, with 4 bases separating them. This CDR3 region has 12 residues. Germline values: CDR1 WSHSY, CDR2 SAAADI.

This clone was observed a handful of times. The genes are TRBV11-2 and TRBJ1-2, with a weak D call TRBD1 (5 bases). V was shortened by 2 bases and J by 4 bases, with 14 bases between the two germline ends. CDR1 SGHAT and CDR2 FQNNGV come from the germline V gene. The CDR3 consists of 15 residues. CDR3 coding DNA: TGTGCCAGCAGCTTAAGTGAGGGGAAGGGCTATGGCTACACCTTC. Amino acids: CASSLSEGKGYGYTF.

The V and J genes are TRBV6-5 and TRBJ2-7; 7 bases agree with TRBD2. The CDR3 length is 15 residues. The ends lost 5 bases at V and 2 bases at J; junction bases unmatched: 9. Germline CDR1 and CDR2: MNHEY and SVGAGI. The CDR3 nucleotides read TGTGCCAGCAGTCGACAGCGGGAACCTGCCTACGAGCAGTACTTC. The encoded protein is CASSRQREPAYEQYF.

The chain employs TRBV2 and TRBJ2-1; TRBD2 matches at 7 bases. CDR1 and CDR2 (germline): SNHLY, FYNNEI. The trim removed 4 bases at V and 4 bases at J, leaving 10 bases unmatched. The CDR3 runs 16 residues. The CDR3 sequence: CASSARERDPYNEQFF. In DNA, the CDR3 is TGTGCCAGCAGTGCCCGAGAGCGGGACCCATACAATGAGCAGTTCTTC.

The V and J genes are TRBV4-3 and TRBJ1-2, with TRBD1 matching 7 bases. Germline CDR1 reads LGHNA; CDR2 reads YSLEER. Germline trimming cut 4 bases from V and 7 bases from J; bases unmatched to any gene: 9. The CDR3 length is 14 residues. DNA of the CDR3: TGCGCCAGCAGCCTCGGGACAGACATTGGTGGCTACACCTTC. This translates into CASSLGTDIGGYTF.

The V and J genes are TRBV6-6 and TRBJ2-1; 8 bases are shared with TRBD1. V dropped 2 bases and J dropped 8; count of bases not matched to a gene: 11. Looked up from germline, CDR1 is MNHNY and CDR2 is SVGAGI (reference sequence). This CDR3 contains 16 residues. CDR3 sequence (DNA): TGTGCCAGCAGTTACCTAATAGGACAGGGCCGCTATGAGCAGTTCTTC. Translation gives CASSYLIGQGRYEQFF.

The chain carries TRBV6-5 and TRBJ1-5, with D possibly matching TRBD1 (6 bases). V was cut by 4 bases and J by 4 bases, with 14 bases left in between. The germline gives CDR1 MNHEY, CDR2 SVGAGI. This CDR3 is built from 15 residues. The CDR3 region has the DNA TGTGCCAGCAGTTCGGGGGGCAGGGCGAATCAGCCCCAGCATTTT. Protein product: CASSSGGRANQPQHF.

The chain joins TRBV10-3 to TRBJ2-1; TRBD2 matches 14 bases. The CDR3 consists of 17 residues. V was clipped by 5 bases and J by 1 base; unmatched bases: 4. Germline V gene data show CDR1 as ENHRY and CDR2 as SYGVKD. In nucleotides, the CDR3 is TGTGCCATCAGTACCGGACTAGCGGGAGGATCCTACAATGAGCAGTTCTTC. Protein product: CAISTGLAGGSYNEQFF.

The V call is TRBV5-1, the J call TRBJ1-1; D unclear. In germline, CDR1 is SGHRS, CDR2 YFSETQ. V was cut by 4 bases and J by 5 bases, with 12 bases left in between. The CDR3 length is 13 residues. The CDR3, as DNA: TGCGCCAGCAGCACCGGACCGGGTACTGAAGCTTTCTTT. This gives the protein CASSTGPGTEAFF.

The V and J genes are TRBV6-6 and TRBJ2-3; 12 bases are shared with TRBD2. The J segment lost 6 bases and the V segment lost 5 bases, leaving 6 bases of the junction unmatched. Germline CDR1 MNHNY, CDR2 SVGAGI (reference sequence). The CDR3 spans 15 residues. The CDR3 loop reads CASSASGRGGDTQYF. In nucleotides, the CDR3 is TGTGCCAGCAGTGCTAGCGGGAGGGGGGGGGATACGCAGTATTTT.

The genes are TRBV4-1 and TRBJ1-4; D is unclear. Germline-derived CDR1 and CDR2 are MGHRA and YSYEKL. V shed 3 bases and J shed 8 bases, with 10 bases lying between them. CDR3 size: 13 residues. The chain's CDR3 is CASSQGEQEKLFF. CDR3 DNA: TGCGCCAGCAGCCAGGGAGAGCAGGAAAAACTGTTTTTT.

CDR3: CASTFEGGNTEAFF. As DNA, the CDR3 is TGTGCCAGCACCTTCGAGGGGGGAAACACTGAAGCTTTCTTT. This rearrangement joins TRBV2 to TRBJ1-1; tentative D call: TRBD1 (6 bases). CDR1 and CDR2 from the germline V gene are SNHLY and FYNNEI. This CDR3 has 14 amino acids. Deletions cut 7 bases from V and 2 bases from J, with 14 bases between.

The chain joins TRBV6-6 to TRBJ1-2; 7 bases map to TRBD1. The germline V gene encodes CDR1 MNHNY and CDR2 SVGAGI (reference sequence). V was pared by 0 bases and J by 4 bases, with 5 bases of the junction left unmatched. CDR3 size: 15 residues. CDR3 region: CASSYSTGASYGYTF. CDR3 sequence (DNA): TGTGCCAGCAGTTACTCAACAGGGGCCAGCTATGGCTACACCTTC.

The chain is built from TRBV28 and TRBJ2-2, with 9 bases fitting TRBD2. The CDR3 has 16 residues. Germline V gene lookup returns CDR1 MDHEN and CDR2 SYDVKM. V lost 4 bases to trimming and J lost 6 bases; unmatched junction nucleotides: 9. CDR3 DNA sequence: TGTGCCAGCAGTTCTCCTAGTAGCGGGAGAGCCGGGGAGCTGTTTTTT. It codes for CASSSPSSGRAGELFF.

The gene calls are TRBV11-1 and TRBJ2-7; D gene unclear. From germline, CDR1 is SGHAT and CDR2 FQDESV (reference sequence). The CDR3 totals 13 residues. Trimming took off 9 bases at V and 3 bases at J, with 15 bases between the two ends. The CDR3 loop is CASKGQELYEQYF. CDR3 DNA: TGTGCCAGTAAAGGGCAGGAGCTCTACGAGCAGTACTTC.

The CDR3 region is CASSFLQGLDTQYF. The CDR3, as DNA: TGTGCCAGCAGCTTCCTACAGGGATTGGATACGCAGTATTTT. The chain is built from TRBV7-2 and TRBJ2-3; tentatively, D is TRBD1 (6 bases). CDR1 is SGHTA and CDR2 is FQGNSA in the germline V gene. Trimming shortened V by 3 bases and J by 6 bases, and 13 bases separated the two germline ends. The CDR3 is 14 residues long. The whole variable domain, filled in from reference TRBV7-2 and TRBJ2-3, reads GAGVSQSPSNKVTEKGKDVELRCDPISGHTALYWYRQSLGQGLEFLIYFQGNSAPDKSGLPSDRFSAERTGGSVSTLTIQRTQQEDSAVYLCASSFLQGLDTQYFGPGTRLTVL.

Here the CDR3 reads CASSRQSGTLGEQYF. DNA for the CDR3: TGTGCCAGCAGCCGCCAAAGCGGGACTCTGGGTGAGCAGTACTTC. The chain recombines TRBV7-6 with TRBJ2-7, with 7 positions matching TRBD2. Per the germline V gene, CDR1 is SGHVS and CDR2 is FNYEAQ. V lost 5 bases to trimming and J lost 7 bases; unmatched junction nucleotides: 14. This CDR3 region has 15 residues. The complete variable domain, with remaining parts taken from reference TRBV7-6 and TRBJ2-7, reads GAGVSQSPRYKVTKRGQDVALRCDPISGHVSLYWYRQALGQGPEFLTYFNYEAQQDKSGLPNDRFSAERPEGSISTLTIQRTEQRDSAMYRCASSRQSGTLGEQYFGPGTRLTVT.

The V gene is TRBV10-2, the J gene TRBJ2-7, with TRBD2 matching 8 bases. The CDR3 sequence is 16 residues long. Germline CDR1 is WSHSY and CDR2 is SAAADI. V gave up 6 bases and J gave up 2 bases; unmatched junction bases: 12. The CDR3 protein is CASRPISGTRAYEQYF. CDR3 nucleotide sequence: TGCGCCAGCAGGCCAATATCCGGGACTAGAGCCTACGAGCAGTACTTC.

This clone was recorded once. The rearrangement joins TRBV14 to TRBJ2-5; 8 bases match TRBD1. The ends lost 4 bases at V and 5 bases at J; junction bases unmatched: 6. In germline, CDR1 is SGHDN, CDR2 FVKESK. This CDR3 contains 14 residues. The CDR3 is CASSPLTGEETQYF. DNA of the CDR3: TGTGCCAGCAGCCCATTGACAGGGGAGGAGACCCAGTACTTC.

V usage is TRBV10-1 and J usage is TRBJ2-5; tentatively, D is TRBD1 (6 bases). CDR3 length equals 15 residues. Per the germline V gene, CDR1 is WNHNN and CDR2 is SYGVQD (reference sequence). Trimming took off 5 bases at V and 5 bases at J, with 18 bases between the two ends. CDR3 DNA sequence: TGCGCCAGCAGTACCGGACAGACCGGCGGGGAGACCCAGTACTTC. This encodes CASSTGQTGGETQYF.

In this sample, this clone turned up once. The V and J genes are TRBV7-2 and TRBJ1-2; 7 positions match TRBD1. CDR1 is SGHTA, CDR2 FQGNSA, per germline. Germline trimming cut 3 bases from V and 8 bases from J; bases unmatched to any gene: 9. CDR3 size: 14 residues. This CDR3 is CASSLGTGAGGYTF. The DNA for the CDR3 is TGTGCCAGCAGCTTGGGAACAGGGGCAGGAGGCTACACCTTC.

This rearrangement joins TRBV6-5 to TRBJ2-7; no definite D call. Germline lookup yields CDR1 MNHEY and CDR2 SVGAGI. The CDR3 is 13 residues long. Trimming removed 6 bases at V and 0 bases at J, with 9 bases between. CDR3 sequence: CASRAWSSYEQYF. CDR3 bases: TGTGCCAGCAGGGCATGGAGCTCCTACGAGCAGTACTTC.

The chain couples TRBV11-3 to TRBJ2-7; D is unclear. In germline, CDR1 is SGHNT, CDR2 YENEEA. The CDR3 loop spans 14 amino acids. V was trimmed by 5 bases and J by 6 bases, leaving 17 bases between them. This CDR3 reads CASSPAAGDLEQYF. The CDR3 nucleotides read TGTGCCAGCAGCCCCGCCGCAGGAGACCTCGAGCAGTACTTC.

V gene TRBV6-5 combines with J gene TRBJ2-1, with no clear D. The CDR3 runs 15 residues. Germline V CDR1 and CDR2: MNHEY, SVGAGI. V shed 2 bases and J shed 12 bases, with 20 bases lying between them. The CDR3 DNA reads TGTGCCAGCAGTTACCGGCTAGAGTCCGGAAAAGGGCAGTTCTTC. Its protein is CASSYRLESGKGQFF.